The clone carrying this T cell receptor beta chain was recorded at least ten times. The antigen remains undetermined. The entry originates in a study of T-cell reconstitution after alpha-beta-depleted transplantation in children. Study-wide results and caveats: T cells produced anew were the main source of T-cell counts and diversity one year after transplant.

For TCRbeta, the library was prepared with unique molecular identifiers. TCRdb re-derived calls from the PCR reads in MiXCR, one entry per CDR3 protein. The data show 480,000 or so distinct CDR3 sequences, with 10% seen just once and 2% to 2.5% held by the top ten. This CDR3 region has 12 residues. In germline, CDR1 is SQVTM, CDR2 ANQGSEA. Trimming removed 3 bases from V and 7 bases from J, with 12 bases in between. Sequenced material: PBMCs, taken before TCRalphabeta/CD19-depleted stem cell transplant. The sequence was obtained from a child under 10 years old with inherited bone marrow failure, due to receive a stem cell transplant. The V and J genes are TRBV29-1 and TRBJ1-2; tentatively, D is TRBD1 (6 bases). CDR3 region: CSVDPGTSGYTF. The CDR3 DNA reads TGCAGCGTTGACCCCGGGACAAGTGGCTACACCTTC.